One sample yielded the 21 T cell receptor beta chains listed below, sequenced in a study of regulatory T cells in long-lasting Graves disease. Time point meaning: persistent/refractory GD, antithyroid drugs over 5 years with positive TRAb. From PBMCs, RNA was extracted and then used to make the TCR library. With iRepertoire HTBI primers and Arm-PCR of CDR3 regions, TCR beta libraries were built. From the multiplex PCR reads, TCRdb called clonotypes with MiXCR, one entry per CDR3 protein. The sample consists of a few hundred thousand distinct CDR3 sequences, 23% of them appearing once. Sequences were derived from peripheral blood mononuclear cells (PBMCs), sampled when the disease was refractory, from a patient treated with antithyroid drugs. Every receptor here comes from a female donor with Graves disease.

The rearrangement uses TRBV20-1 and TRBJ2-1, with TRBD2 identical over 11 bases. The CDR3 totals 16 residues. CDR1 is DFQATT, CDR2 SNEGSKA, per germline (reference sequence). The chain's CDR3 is CSSIAGGPWEDNEQFF. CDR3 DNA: TGCAGCTCTATAGCGGGAGGGCCGTGGGAAGACAATGAGCAGTTCTTC.

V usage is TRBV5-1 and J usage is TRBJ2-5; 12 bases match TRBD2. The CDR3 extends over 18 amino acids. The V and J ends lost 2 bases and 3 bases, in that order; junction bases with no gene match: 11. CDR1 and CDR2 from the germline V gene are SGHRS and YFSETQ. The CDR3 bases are TGCGCCAGCAGCTTCCTAGCGGGAGGGCCGGGGAATGAAGAGACCCAGTACTTC. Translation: CASSFLAGGPGNEETQYF.

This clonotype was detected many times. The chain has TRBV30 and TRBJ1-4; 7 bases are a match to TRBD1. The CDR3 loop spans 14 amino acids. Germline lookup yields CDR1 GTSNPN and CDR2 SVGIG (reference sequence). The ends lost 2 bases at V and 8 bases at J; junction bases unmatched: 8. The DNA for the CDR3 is TGTGCCTGGAGTCTTGAGACAGGGAGAGAAAAACTGTTTTTT. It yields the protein CAWSLETGREKLFF.

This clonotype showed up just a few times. The CDR3 region is CASSSQPKSQPQHF. CDR3 nucleotides: TGTGCCAGCAGTTCACAGCCGAAGTCTCAGCCCCAGCATTTT. The chain recombines TRBV28 with TRBJ1-5; D gene uncertain. Germline CDR1 is MDHEN and CDR2 is SYDVKM. The length of the CDR3 is 14 residues. The germline V and J ends were trimmed by 4 bases and 6 bases, with 13 bases remaining between them.

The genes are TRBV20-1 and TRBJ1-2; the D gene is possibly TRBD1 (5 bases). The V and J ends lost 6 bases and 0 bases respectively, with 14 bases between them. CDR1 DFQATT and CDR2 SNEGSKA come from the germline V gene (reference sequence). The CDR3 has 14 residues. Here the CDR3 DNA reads TGCAGTGCCCCGATGGCGGGGGCTAACTATGGCTACACCTTC. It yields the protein CSAPMAGANYGYTF.

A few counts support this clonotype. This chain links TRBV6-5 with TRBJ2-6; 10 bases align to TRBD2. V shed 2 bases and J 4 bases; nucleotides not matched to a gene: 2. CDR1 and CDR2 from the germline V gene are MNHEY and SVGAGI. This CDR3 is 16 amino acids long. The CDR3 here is CASSYLAGDGANVLTF. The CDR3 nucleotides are TGTGCCAGCAGTTACCTAGCGGGAGACGGGGCCAACGTCCTGACTTTC.

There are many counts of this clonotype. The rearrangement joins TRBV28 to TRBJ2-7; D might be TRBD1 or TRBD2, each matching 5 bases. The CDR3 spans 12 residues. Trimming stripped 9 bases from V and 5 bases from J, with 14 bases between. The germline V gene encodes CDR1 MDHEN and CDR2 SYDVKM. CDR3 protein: CASGTRIHEQYF. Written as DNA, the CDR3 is TGTGCCAGTGGGACCCGAATCCACGAGCAGTACTTC.

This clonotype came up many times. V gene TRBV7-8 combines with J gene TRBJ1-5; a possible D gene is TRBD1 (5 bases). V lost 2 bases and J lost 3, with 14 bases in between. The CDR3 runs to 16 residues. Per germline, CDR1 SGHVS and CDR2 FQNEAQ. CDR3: CASSLNAGSTNQPQHF. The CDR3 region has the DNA TGTGCCAGCAGCTTAAACGCAGGGTCTACCAATCAGCCCCAGCATTTT.

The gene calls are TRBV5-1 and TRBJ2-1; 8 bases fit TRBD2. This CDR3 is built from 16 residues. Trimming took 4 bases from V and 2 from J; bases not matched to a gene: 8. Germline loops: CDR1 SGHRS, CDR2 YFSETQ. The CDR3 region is CASSPARGLAYNEQFF. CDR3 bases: TGCGCCAGCAGCCCCGCCAGGGGACTAGCCTACAATGAGCAGTTCTTC. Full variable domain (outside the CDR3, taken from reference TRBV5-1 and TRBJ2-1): KAGVTQTPRYLIKTRGQQVTLSCSPISGHRSVSWYQQTPGQGLQFLFEYFSETQRNKGNFPGRFSGRQFSNSRSEMNVSTLELGDSALYLCASSPARGLAYNEQFFGPGTRLTVL.

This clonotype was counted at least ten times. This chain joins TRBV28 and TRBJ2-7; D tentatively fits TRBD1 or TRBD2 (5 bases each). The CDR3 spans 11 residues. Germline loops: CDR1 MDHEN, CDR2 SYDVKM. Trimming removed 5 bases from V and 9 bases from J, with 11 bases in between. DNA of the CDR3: TGTGCCAGCAGTCCAGGGACCGGGCAGTACTTC. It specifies CASSPGTGQYF.

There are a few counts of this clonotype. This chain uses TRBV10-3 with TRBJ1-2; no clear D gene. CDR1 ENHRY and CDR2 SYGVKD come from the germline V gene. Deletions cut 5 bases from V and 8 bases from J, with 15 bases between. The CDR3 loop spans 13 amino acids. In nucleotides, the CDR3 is TGTGCCATCAGTAACACGGCTAGGGAGGGCTACACCTTC. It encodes CAISNTAREGYTF.

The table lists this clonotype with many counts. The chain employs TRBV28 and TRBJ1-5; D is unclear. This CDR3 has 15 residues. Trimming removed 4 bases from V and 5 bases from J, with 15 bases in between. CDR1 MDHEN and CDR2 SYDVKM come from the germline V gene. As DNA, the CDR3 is TGTGCCAGCAGTTCTCTGGGAACGGCTCATCAGCCCCAGCATTTT. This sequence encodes CASSSLGTAHQPQHF.

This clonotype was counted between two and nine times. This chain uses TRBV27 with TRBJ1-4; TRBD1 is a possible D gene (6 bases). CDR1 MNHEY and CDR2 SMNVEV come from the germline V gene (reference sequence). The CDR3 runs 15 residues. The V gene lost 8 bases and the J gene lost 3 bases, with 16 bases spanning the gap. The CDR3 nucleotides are TGTGCCAGCGGGGACGCGGGGGCGGCTAATGAAAAACTGTTTTTT. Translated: CASGDAGAANEKLFF. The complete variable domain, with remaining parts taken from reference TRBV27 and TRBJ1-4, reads EAQVTQNPRYLITVTGKKLTVTCSQNMNHEYMSWYRQDPGLGLRQIYYSMNVEVTDKGDVPEGYKVSRKEKRNFPLILESPSPNQTSLYFCASGDAGAANEKLFFGSGTQLSVL.

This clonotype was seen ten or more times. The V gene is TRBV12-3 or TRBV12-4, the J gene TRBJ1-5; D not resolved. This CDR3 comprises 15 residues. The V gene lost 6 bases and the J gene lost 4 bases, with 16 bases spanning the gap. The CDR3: CASSPTRAGNQPQHF. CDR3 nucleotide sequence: TGTGCCAGCAGCCCAACACGAGCGGGAAATCAGCCCCAGCATTTT.

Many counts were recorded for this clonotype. The CDR3 DNA reads as TGTGCCAGCAGTGATGAACAGGTGATCCAAGAGACCCAGTACTTC. It translates to CASSDEQVIQETQYF. The rearrangement joins TRBV2 to TRBJ2-5, with D possibly matching TRBD1 (5 bases). Trimming pared 3 bases from V and 1 base from J, leaving 12 bases between. Germline CDR1 SNHLY, CDR2 FYNNEI. This CDR3 is 15 amino acids long.

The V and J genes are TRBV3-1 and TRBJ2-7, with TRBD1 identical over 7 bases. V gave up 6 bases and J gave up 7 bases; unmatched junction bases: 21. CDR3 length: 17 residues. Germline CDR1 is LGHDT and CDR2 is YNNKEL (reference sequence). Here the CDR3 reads CASSPTLPDRFGGEQYF. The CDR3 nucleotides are TGTGCCAGCAGTCCGACTCTTCCGGACAGGTTTGGCGGAGAGCAGTACTTC.

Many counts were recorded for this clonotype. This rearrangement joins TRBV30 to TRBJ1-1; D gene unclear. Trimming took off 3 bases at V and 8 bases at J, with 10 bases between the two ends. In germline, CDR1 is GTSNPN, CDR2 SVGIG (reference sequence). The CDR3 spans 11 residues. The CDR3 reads CAWSVEPEAFF. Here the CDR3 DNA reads TGTGCCTGGAGCGTCGAACCCGAAGCTTTCTTT.

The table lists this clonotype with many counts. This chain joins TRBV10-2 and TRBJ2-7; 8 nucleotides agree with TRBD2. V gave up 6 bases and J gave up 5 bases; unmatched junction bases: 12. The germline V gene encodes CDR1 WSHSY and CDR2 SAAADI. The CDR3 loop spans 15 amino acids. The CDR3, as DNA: TGCGCCAGCAGGACGACTAGCGATGGGTACAACGAGCAGTACTTC. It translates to CASRTTSDGYNEQYF.

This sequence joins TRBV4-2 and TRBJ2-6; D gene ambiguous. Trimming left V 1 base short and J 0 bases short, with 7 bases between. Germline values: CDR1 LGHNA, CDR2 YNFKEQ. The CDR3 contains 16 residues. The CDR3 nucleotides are TGTGCCAGCAGCCAAGGCGGATCCTCTGGGGCCAACGTCCTGACTTTC. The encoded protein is CASSQGGSSGANVLTF.

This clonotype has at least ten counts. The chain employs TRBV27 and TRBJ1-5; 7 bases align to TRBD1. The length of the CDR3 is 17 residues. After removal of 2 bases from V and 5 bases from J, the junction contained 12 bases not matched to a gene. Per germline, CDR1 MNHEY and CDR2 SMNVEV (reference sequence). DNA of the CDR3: TGTGCCAGCAGTTTAAAGGGTCCAGGGGGAGGGGATCAGCCCCAGCATTTT. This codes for CASSLKGPGGGDQPQHF.

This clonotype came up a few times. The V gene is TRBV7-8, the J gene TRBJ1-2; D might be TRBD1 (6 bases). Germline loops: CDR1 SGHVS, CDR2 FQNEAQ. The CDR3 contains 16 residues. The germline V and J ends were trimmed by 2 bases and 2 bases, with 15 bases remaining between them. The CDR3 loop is CASSLITTGPNYGYTF. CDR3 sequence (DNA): TGTGCCAGCAGCTTAATTACGACAGGACCAAACTATGGCTACACCTTC.